This T cell receptor (beta chain) was observed in a study of T cells in Graves' hyperthyroidism and ophthalmopathy. Researchers amplified the TCR beta CDR3 regions from RNA transcripts. Initially, a first-round RT-PCR of the TCR CDR3 employed the HTBI primer set. From the multiplex PCR reads, TCRdb called clonotypes with MiXCR, one entry per CDR3 protein. The sample consists of some 250,000 distinct CDR3 sequences, roughly 15% of them appearing once. Newly diagnosed hyperthyroidism, duration under 2 months, in patients aged 18 to 65. The diagnoses drew upon clinical symptoms, serum thyroxine and TRAb, thyroid ultrasound and orbital computed tomography. PBMCs came from more than 8.5 ml fresh peripheral blood. Of note for this clonotype: What it recognizes is unknown.

Study-level points and caveats: Before onset, by a median of about six months, the model predicted ophthalmopathy.

Sequencing input: blood. The TCR sequence derives from a woman aged 45-65 years with Graves' hyperthyroidism that later progressed to Graves' ophthalmopathy.

CDR3 nucleotides: TGTGCCAGCTCGGGGGGGGGCTATGGCTACACCTTC. It codes for CASSGGGYGYTF. The chain has TRBV9 and TRBJ1-2, with D possibly being TRBD1 (5 bases). V gave up 7 bases and J gave up 4 bases, with 11 bases separating them. Germline CDR1 SGDLS, CDR2 YYNGEE. The CDR3 runs 12 residues. The variable domain in full, completed from reference TRBV9 and TRBJ1-2, reads DSGVTQTPKHLITATGQRVTLRCSPRSGDLSVYWYQQSLDQGLQFLIQYYNGEERAKGNILERFSAQQFPDLHSELNLSSLELGDSALYFCASSGGGYGYTFGSGTRLTVV.